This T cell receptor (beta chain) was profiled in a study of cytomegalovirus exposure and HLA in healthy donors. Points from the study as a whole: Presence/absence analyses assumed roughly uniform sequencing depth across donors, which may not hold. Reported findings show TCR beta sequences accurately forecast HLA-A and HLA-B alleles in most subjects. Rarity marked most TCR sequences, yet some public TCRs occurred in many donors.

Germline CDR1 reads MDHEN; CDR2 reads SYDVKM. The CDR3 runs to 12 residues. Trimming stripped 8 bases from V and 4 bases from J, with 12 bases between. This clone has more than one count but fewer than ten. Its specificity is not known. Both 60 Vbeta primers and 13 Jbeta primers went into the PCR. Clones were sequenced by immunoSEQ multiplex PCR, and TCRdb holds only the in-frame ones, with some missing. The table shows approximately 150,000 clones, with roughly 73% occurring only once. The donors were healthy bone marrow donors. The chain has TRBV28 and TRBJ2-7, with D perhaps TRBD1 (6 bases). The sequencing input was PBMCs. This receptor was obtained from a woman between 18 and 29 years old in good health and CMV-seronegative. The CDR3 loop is CASRDINYEQYF. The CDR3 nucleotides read TGTGCCAGCCGGGACATAAATTACGAGCAGTACTTC.